This T cell receptor beta chain was documented in a study of CD8 T cells in ankylosing spondylitis. Study findings and constraints: It was reported that disease-linked clones were significantly enriched in matched ankylosing spondylitis synovial fluid. Apparently characteristic of ankylosing spondylitis blood was a TCR beta motif (eight highly homologous variants). Peripheral blood samples showed relatively rare disease-linked clones, and these clones were CD8+.

Between the trimmed V and J ends, which lost 5 bases and 0 bases, there was a span of 10 bases. This CDR3 is 14 amino acids long. Note on this clonotype: Its antigen is not identified.

Construction of TCR beta libraries was performed using quantitative 5'-RACE with molecular barcodes. Each CDR3 protein gets one entry after TCRdb re-called the 5' RACE reads with MiXCR. This sample has around 250,000 distinct CDR3 sequences, with under 20% found just once. Sequenced material: blood, either unsorted or a sorted T cell fraction (not recorded which). V usage is TRBV12-3 or TRBV12-4 and J usage is TRBJ1-2; D is ambiguous. The source of this sequence is a male donor with ankylosing spondylitis or in good health (not recorded which). The CDR3 region has the DNA TGTGCCAGCAGTCCCCTGGGCTCTAACTATGGCTACACCTTC. Translation gives CASSPLGSNYGYTF.